These 25 T cell receptor beta chains came from one sample sequenced in a study of blood T cell repertoires in COVID-19. Clones were sequenced by immunoSEQ multiplex PCR, and TCRdb holds only the in-frame ones, with some missing. The sample records under 30,000 clones, roughly 86% being singletons. The source material was peripheral blood. The receptors stem from a man over 45 with active COVID-19.

This sequence joins TRBV6-2 or TRBV6-3 and TRBJ2-1; 14 bases are a match to TRBD2. This CDR3 has 14 residues. With 0 bases clipped from V and 15 bases from J, the junction kept 4 bases outside the gene matches. Per the germline V gene, CDR1 is MNHEY and CDR2 is SVGEGT. CDR3 sequence: CASSYSTSGRGMFF. Here the CDR3 DNA reads TGTGCCAGCAGTTACTCGACTAGCGGGAGGGGAATGTTCTTC.

This clone appeared a single time. This chain joins TRBV18 and TRBJ2-1; D perhaps matches TRBD1 (6 bases). Germline V gene sequence: CDR1 KGHSH, CDR2 LQKENI. This CDR3 is built from 14 residues. Trimming shortened V by 3 bases and J by 6 bases, and 12 bases separated the two germline ends. The CDR3, as DNA: TGTGCCAGCTCACCTGGGCAGGGGATCAATGAGCAGTTCTTC. This codes for CASSPGQGINEQFF.

The rearrangement uses TRBV5-1 and TRBJ1-4, with 7 bases fitting TRBD1. V lost 3 bases and J lost 8; bases outside the gene matches: 10. The CDR3 sequence is 15 residues long. Germline CDR1 reads SGHRS; CDR2 reads YFSETQ. The CDR3 bases are TGCGCCAGCAGCTCGACGGGACAGAAGGAGGAAAAACTGTTTTTT. Protein sequence: CASSSTGQKEEKLFF.

The V call is TRBV5-1, the J call TRBJ2-3; 8 bases align to TRBD2. In germline, CDR1 is SGHRS, CDR2 YFSETQ. CDR3 length: 15 residues. V shed 4 bases and J 3 bases; nucleotides not matched to a gene: 7. CDR3 DNA sequence: TGCGCCAGCAGCCCTGAGCGGGAGTGGACAGATACGCAGTATTTT. Amino acid sequence: CASSPEREWTDTQYF.

The chain employs TRBV11-2 and TRBJ2-2, with D tentatively TRBD2 (6 bases). This CDR3 spans 16 amino acids. Trimming cost V 5 bases and J 1 base, with 14 bases left between them. In germline, CDR1 is SGHAT, CDR2 FQNNGV. CDR3 bases: TGTGCCAGCAGCCGAGAGCGGGCCAAGAACACCGGGGAGCTGTTTTTT. Amino acid sequence: CASSRERAKNTGELFF. Full variable domain (rest looked up from reference TRBV11-2 and TRBJ2-2): EAGVAQSPRYKIIEKRQSVAFWCNPISGHATLYWYQQILGQGPKLLIQFQNNGVVDDSQLPKDRFSAERLKGVDSTLKIQPAKLEDSAVYLCASSRERAKNTGELFFGEGSRLTVL.

This chain links TRBV19 with TRBJ2-7; D might be TRBD1 (5 bases). Germline CDR1 is LNHDA and CDR2 is SQIVND (reference sequence). This CDR3 comprises 13 residues. The V gene lost 4 bases and the J gene lost 5 bases, with 12 bases spanning the gap. CDR3 sequence: CASSSPGSNEQYF. The CDR3 DNA sequence: TGTGCCAGTAGTAGCCCAGGGTCAAACGAGCAGTACTTC.

The CDR3 protein is CASSQERGNSPLHF. CDR3 nucleotide sequence: TGCGCCAGCAGCCAAGAGCGGGGAAACTCACCCCTCCACTTT. This chain connects TRBV4-1 to TRBJ1-6; D uncertain. The CDR3 has 14 amino acids. V shed 0 bases and J shed 10 bases, with 10 bases lying between them. From germline, CDR1 is MGHRA and CDR2 YSYEKL.

To note about this clone: At one of its ends the junction is not consistent with the germline gene, which may arise from a read error. This chain connects TRBV4-2 to TRBJ2-2; tentatively, D is TRBD2 (6 bases). The CDR3 has 16 amino acids. CDR1 is LGHNA and CDR2 is YNFKEQ in the germline V gene. The CDR3 region is CASSQVQAGRTGELFF. DNA of the CDR3: TGTGCCAGCAGTCAAGTACAAGCGGGTAGGACCGGGGAGCTGTTTTTT.

The chain carries TRBV7-9 and TRBJ2-1, with D possibly matching TRBD2 (5 bases). The germline V gene encodes CDR1 SEHNR and CDR2 FQNEAQ (reference sequence). The CDR3 spans 14 residues. Trimming took off 3 bases at V and 6 bases at J, with 12 bases between the two ends. CDR3 sequence reads: CASSFSGSGNEQFF. For the CDR3, the DNA is TGTGCCAGCAGCTTCTCGGGATCTGGCAATGAGCAGTTCTTC.

The chain uses TRBV9 and TRBJ2-3; 9 bases line up with TRBD2. The CDR3 loop spans 15 amino acids. Germline trimming cut 3 bases from V and 0 bases from J; bases unmatched to any gene: 2. Germline CDR1 SGDLS, CDR2 YYNGEE. The CDR3 reads CASSDSGGSTDTQYF. The CDR3 coding sequence is TGTGCCAGCAGCGATAGCGGGGGTAGCACAGATACGCAGTATTTT.

The table lists this clone with a count of one. The chain joins TRBV11-2 to TRBJ2-2; no firm D call. The CDR3 length is 14 residues. Trimming cost V 3 bases and J 4 bases, with 9 bases left between them. Germline CDR1 and CDR2: SGHAT and FQNNGV. The CDR3 protein is CASSLVQFTGELFF. The CDR3 bases are TGTGCCAGCAGCTTGGTACAGTTCACCGGGGAGCTGTTTTTT.

The rearrangement links TRBV10-3 to TRBJ2-3, with a tentative D call TRBD2 (5 bases). Trimming removed 5 bases at V and 0 bases at J, with 9 bases between. The CDR3 totals 14 residues. Germline loops: CDR1 ENHRY, CDR2 SYGVKD. Here the CDR3 DNA reads TGTGCCATCAGTCCGGGATATAGCACAGATACGCAGTATTTT. Translated, it gives CAISPGYSTDTQYF.

The chain recombines TRBV5-1 with TRBJ2-3; 11 nucleotides align to TRBD2. The V gene end was trimmed by 4 bases and the J gene end by 2 bases; junction bases not matched to a gene: 15. Germline assignment: CDR1 SGHRS and CDR2 YFSETQ. The CDR3 loop spans 19 amino acids. CDR3 sequence: CASSGIGTSGSGITDTQYF. CDR3 DNA sequence: TGCGCCAGCAGCGGGATCGGGACTAGCGGCAGTGGGATCACAGATACGCAGTATTTT.

This clone was counted a few times. The V call is TRBV6-6, the J call TRBJ2-5; perhaps TRBD1 as D (6 bases). Germline CDR1 reads MNHNY; CDR2 reads SVGAGI (reference sequence). The CDR3 consists of 13 residues. V was pared by 7 bases and J by 4 bases, with 13 bases between. CDR3 sequence: CASNDRSGETQYF. The CDR3 nucleotides read TGTGCCAGCAACGACAGGTCCGGAGAGACCCAGTACTTC.

The V and J genes are TRBV24-1 and TRBJ2-2; D might be TRBD2 (6 bases). The CDR3 runs to 15 residues. V lost 2 bases and J lost 4, with 10 bases in between. Germline values: CDR1 KGHDR, CDR2 SFDVKD. The CDR3 spells CATSDWQGGTGELFF. The DNA of the CDR3 is TGTGCCACCAGTGATTGGCAGGGAGGCACCGGGGAGCTGTTTTTT.

The gene calls are TRBV6-5 and TRBJ2-7, with a possible D match to TRBD1 (6 bases). V was shortened by 2 bases and J by 4 bases, with 15 bases between the two germline ends. Germline V gives CDR1 MNHEY, CDR2 SVGAGI. This CDR3 is 15 amino acids long. Here the CDR3 DNA reads TGTGCCAGCAGTTACAGGGCACAGGGTGGGTACGAGCAGTACTTC. Residues: CASSYRAQGGYEQYF.

The V call is TRBV11-2, the J call TRBJ1-1; D not resolved. Deletions cut 3 bases from V and 5 bases from J, with 13 bases between. Per germline, CDR1 SGHAT and CDR2 FQNNGV. The CDR3 loop spans 14 amino acids. The CDR3 is CASSLGGMRTEAFF. CDR3 nucleotides: TGTGCCAGCAGCTTGGGAGGGATGAGAACTGAAGCTTTCTTT.

The rearrangement joins TRBV9 to TRBJ2-5; no definite D call. Looked up from germline, CDR1 is SGDLS and CDR2 is YYNGEE. The CDR3 consists of 15 residues. Trimming stripped 0 bases from V and 5 bases from J, with 14 bases between. CDR3 coding DNA: TGTGCCAGCAGCGTAGGTACAGTGCGTGAGGAGACCCAGTACTTC. Translation gives CASSVGTVREETQYF.

Details on this clone: This specimen includes other DNA sequences encoding the same CDR3. The chain is built from TRBV29-1 and TRBJ1-1; D unresolved. Germline lookup yields CDR1 SQVTM and CDR2 ANQGSEA. Trimming left V 6 bases short and J 1 base short, with 3 bases between. There are 10 residues in the CDR3. For the CDR3, the DNA is TGCAGCGTACAGAACACTGAAGCTTTCTTT. Translation gives CSVQNTEAFF.

The V call is TRBV3-1 (or the pseudogene TRBV3-2), the J call TRBJ2-7; TRBD2 matches at 13 bases. The trim removed 3 bases at V and 5 bases at J, leaving 4 bases unmatched. Germline V CDR1 and CDR2: LGHDT, YNNKEL (reference sequence). The CDR3 extends over 15 amino acids. DNA for the CDR3: TGTGCCAGCAGCCAGAGGACTAGCGGGAGAAACGAGCAGTACTTC. Translated, it gives CASSQRTSGRNEQYF.

The V gene is TRBV28, the J gene TRBJ1-2, with 9 bases lining up with TRBD1. Germline V gene data show CDR1 as MDHEN and CDR2 as SYDVKM. This CDR3 region has 14 residues. The V gene end was trimmed by 5 bases and the J gene end by 4 bases; junction bases not matched to a gene: 5. In DNA, the CDR3 is TGTGCCAGCAGTGGGGACAGGGCATCCTATGGCTACACCTTC. It translates to CASSGDRASYGYTF.

The genes are TRBV6-1 and TRBJ1-4; 9 nucleotides line up with TRBD1. V lost 1 base to trimming and J lost 5 bases; unmatched junction nucleotides: 5. The germline CDR1 and CDR2 sequences are MNHNS and SASEGT. This CDR3 comprises 16 residues. For the CDR3, the DNA is TGTGCCAGCAGTGAAGAAATGGGGACAGGGAATGAAAAACTGTTTTTT. Translation gives CASSEEMGTGNEKLFF.

The chain carries TRBV4-3 and TRBJ2-1; D ambiguous. In germline, CDR1 is LGHNA, CDR2 YSLEER. V lost 0 bases to trimming and J lost 6 bases, with 15 bases between them. CDR3 length: 16 amino acids. The CDR3: CASSQEWRLAGNEQFF. CDR3 sequence (DNA): TGCGCCAGCAGCCAAGAATGGAGACTGGCCGGCAATGAGCAGTTCTTC.

The chain recombines TRBV9 with TRBJ1-2; the D gene is possibly TRBD1 (5 bases). Germline V gene lookup returns CDR1 SGDLS and CDR2 YYNGEE. There are 13 residues in the CDR3. With 3 bases removed from V and 2 bases from J, the gap between germline ends came to 8 bases. The CDR3 reads CASSARTNYGYTF. In DNA, the CDR3 is TGTGCCAGCAGCGCCCGGACAAACTATGGCTACACCTTC.

CDR3 sequence: CASSQDSVTNSPLHF. The DNA for the CDR3 is TGTGCCAGCAGCCAAGACTCTGTAACAAATTCACCCCTCCACTTT. This chain connects TRBV4-2 to TRBJ1-6, with unresolved D. Trimming took 0 bases from V and 7 from J, leaving 10 bases between them. The germline gives CDR1 LGHNA, CDR2 YNFKEQ. There are 15 residues in the CDR3.